This T cell receptor beta chain was retrieved from a study of T-cell memory formation after mild COVID-19. General study findings and limits: CD4/CD8 balance characterized clones contracting day 15 to 85, and CD4+ skew characterized later expanders.

The CDR3 has 12 amino acids. Trimming pared 8 bases from V and 9 bases from J, leaving 14 bases between. It was 5'RACE with constant-segment primers that produced the TCR alpha and TCR beta cDNA libraries, which carried sample barcodes and UMIs. Using its own MiXCR run on the 5' RACE reads, TCRdb lists one record per CDR3 protein. The table shows 250,000 to 350,000 distinct CDR3 sequences, with around a sixth occurring only once. There are a few counts of this clonotype. Its antigen is not identified. The sequence derives from a man aged 18-30 years who had mild COVID-19 (a few samples of this study predate the infection). Cell type and time point are not known. V usage is TRBV12-3 or TRBV12-4 and J usage is TRBJ2-1, with D tentatively TRBD2 (6 bases). Sequenced sample: PBMCs or a T cell subset sorted from them (not recorded which). CDR3 sequence reads: CASGPAGSEQFF. For the CDR3, the DNA is TGTGCCAGCGGGCCGGCGGGGAGTGAGCAGTTCTTC.